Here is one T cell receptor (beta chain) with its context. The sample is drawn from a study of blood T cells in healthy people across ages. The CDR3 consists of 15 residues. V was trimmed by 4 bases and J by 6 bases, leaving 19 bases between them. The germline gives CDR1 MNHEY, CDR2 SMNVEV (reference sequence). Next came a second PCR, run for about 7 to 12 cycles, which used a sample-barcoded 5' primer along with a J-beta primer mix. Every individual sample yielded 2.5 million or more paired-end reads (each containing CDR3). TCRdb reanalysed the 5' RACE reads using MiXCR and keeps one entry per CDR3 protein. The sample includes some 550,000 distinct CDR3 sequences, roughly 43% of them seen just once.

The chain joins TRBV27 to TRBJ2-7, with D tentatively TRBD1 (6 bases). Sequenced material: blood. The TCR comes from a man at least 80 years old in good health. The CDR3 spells CASSSTGRGSCEQYF. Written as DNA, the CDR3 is TGTGCCAGCAGTTCAACAGGGCGTGGGAGCTGCGAGCAGTACTTC.